These 10 T cell receptor beta chains originate from one sample sequenced in a study of patients and donors after allogeneic stem cell transplantation. MiXCR was run by TCRdb on the RT-PCR reads, yielding one entry per CDR3 protein. The sample consists of roughly 880,000 distinct CDR3 sequences, more than 15% of them appearing once. Sample: blood, either unsorted or a sorted T cell fraction (not recorded which). The receptors stem from a human donor who was either an allogeneic HSCT recipient or a stem cell or donor lymphocyte infusion donor (not recorded which). It is not recorded whose cells these are; they may come from a transplant donor.

This rearrangement joins TRBV4-1 to TRBJ1-2; a weak D match, TRBD1 (5 bases). With 1 base removed from V and 8 bases from J, the gap between germline ends came to 17 bases. Germline CDR1 reads MGHRA; CDR2 reads YSYEKL. There are 15 residues in the CDR3. In DNA form, the CDR3 reads TGCGCCAGCAGCCAAGCCGACGGACGCGGGGGGGGCTACACCTTC. Its translation: CASSQADGRGGGYTF.

This clonotype came up once. This chain connects TRBV4-3 to TRBJ1-4, with D unresolved. The V end was cut by 3 bases, the J end by 0 bases, with 11 bases between. CDR1 and CDR2 (germline): LGHNA, YSLEER. The length of the CDR3 is 16 residues. The CDR3 DNA sequence: TGCGCCAGCAGCCAGGCCCGGGAGCCAACTAATGAAAAACTGTTTTTT. It codes for CASSQAREPTNEKLFF.

V usage is TRBV12-3 or TRBV12-4 and J usage is TRBJ2-1; 8 nucleotides agree with TRBD2. CDR3 length: 15 residues. J was trimmed by 3 bases and V by 6 bases; bases with no gene match: 7. As DNA, the CDR3 is TGTGCCAGCAGCTCCCCCGGGACTAGCTACAATGAGCAGTTCTTC. Translated, it gives CASSSPGTSYNEQFF.

This clonotype has more than one count but fewer than ten. This chain links TRBV20-1 with TRBJ2-5; possibly TRBD2 for D (7 bases). This CDR3 region has 14 residues. Germline loops: CDR1 DFQATT, CDR2 SNEGSKA (reference sequence). Deletions cut 5 bases from V and 1 base from J, with 14 bases between. The CDR3 DNA follows: TGCAGTGCTCCGGGTCGGGGGGCCCAAGAGACCCAGTACTTC. This translates into CSAPGRGAQETQYF.

This clonotype was counted only a few times. The gene calls are TRBV6-5 and TRBJ2-5; 12 bases match TRBD2. Losses at the gene ends were 0 bases for V and 5 bases for J; bases not matched to a gene: 4. CDR3 length: 16 amino acids. Germline V gene data show CDR1 as MNHEY and CDR2 as SVGAGI. In DNA form, the CDR3 reads TGTGCCAGCAGTTACTCCCTAGCGGGAGGGGCGGAGACCCAGTACTTC. Translation gives CASSYSLAGGAETQYF.

The CDR3 nucleotides are TGCGCCAGCAGCTCGCCCGGTCAAGAGACCCAGTACTTC. Protein sequence: CASSSPGQETQYF. The chain employs TRBV5-1 and TRBJ2-5; D is ambiguous. The germline gives CDR1 SGHRS, CDR2 YFSETQ. The length of the CDR3 is 13 residues. The germline V and J ends were trimmed by 3 bases and 2 bases, with 8 bases remaining between them.

The sample holds a few counts of this clonotype. V usage is TRBV7-2 and J usage is TRBJ2-7; the D gene is possibly TRBD1 (6 bases). The germline V gene has CDR1 SGHTA and CDR2 FQGNSA. V gave up 2 bases and J gave up 3 bases, with 14 bases separating them. CDR3 length equals 15 residues. The CDR3 reads CASSLKWGQSYEQYF. The CDR3 region has the DNA TGTGCCAGCAGCTTAAAGTGGGGACAAAGCTACGAGCAGTACTTC.

This clonotype was detected only a few times. The V and J genes are TRBV20-1 and TRBJ2-7; D call uncertain. The V gene lost 2 bases and the J gene lost 1 base, with 15 bases spanning the gap. This CDR3 contains 15 residues. Germline V gives CDR1 DFQATT, CDR2 SNEGSKA (reference sequence). For the CDR3, the DNA is TGCAGTGCTAGAAGGTGGGCACCAAAATCCTACGAGCAGTACTTC. Amino acids: CSARRWAPKSYEQYF.

This clonotype was seen a few times. The chain employs TRBV20-1 and TRBJ1-2; D possibly corresponds to TRBD1 (6 bases). CDR1 and CDR2 from the germline V gene are DFQATT and SNEGSKA (reference sequence). V shed 6 bases and J shed 3 bases, with 20 bases lying between them. The CDR3 is 15 residues long. The CDR3 nucleotides read TGCAGTGCCTACCTTGAGGGGGTAGGCCACTATGGCTACACCTTC. Encoded protein: CSAYLEGVGHYGYTF.

This clonotype turned up a few times. V and J are TRBV4-2 and TRBJ2-5; possible D gene TRBD2, 6 bases. Germline V gene lookup returns CDR1 LGHNA and CDR2 YNFKEQ. Deletions cut 6 bases from V and 5 bases from J, with 19 bases between. The length of the CDR3 is 15 residues. The CDR3 is CASSRRRRDGETQYF. CDR3 DNA sequence: TGTGCCAGCAGTCGTCGCAGGAGGGACGGGGAGACCCAGTACTTC.